Listed below are T cell receptor beta chains from one sample, sequenced in a study of monozygotic twins with inflammatory bowel disease. No DNA is given; TCRdb re-called the 5' RACE reads and lists each CDR3 protein once. In total, the table holds just over 300,000 distinct CDR3 sequences. Input material: blood. Receptors originate from a human donor with ulcerative colitis or Crohn's disease, or a healthy co-twin of an affected twin (not recorded which). Each CDR3 is given with its conserved first and last residue. Fields, in order: V gene, J gene, CDR3 protein.

V: TRBV27
J: TRBJ1-1
CDR3: CASSRISRTGLNTEAFF

V: TRBV7-9
J: TRBJ1-1
CDR3: CASSLRQSEAFF

V: TRBV18
J: TRBJ2-6
CDR3: CASSSRRLSGSGSSGANVLTF

V: TRBV20-1
J: TRBJ2-1
CDR3: CSARDLPRGNEQFF

V: TRBV10-3
J: TRBJ2-5
CDR3: CAISEASGGKETQYF

V: TRBV7-2
J: TRBJ2-5
CDR3: CASESRGVQETQYF

V: TRBV4-3
J: TRBJ2-1
CDR3: CASSQDWAYSYNEQFF

V: TRBV9
J: TRBJ2-2
CDR3: CASSVVGGATGELFF

V: TRBV27
J: TRBJ2-5
CDR3: CASSWDRSSETQYF

V: TRBV20-1
J: TRBJ2-2
CDR3: CSARDVRTGAATGELFF

V: TRBV6-1
J: TRBJ2-3
CDR3: CASSRRDRTTDTQYF

V: TRBV7-2
J: TRBJ2-5
CDR3: CASSLGDRRQQTQYF

V: TRBV5-5
J: TRBJ2-7
CDR3: CASSFDELEQYF

V: TRBV6-5
J: TRBJ2-6
CDR3: CASSYSWGGRSPGANVLTF

V: TRBV12-3/TRBV12-4
J: TRBJ2-3
CDR3: CASSGGQLTTDTQYF

V: TRBV7-2
J: TRBJ2-7
CDR3: CASSFRSEQYF

V: TRBV5-1
J: TRBJ2-5
CDR3: CASSLQGFQETQYF

V: TRBV6-5
J: TRBJ2-7
CDR3: CASSYRGQNYEQYF

V: TRBV7-2
J: TRBJ1-5
CDR3: CASSTGAAGQPQHF

V: TRBV7-9
J: TRBJ2-7
CDR3: CASRLGNYEQYF

V: TRBV5-1
J: TRBJ2-5
CDR3: CASSLTRGQETQYF

V: TRBV7-9
J: TRBJ1-2
CDR3: CASSIRGGAVDGYTF

V: TRBV19
J: TRBJ2-7
CDR3: CASSIVGRYGAVGEYEQYF

V: TRBV7-9
J: TRBJ1-1
CDR3: CASSLDGRGYTEAFF

V: TRBV14
J: TRBJ1-6
CDR3: CASSPIHGSSPLHF

V: TRBV6-1
J: TRBJ1-6
CDR3: CASSPRDRGLLSYNSPLHF

V: TRBV19
J: TRBJ1-5
CDR3: CASTEDRGRNQPQHF

V: TRBV20-1
J: TRBJ1-6
CDR3: CSAARAGAPLHF

V: TRBV20-1
J: TRBJ2-7
CDR3: CSARDWGGLSEQYF

V: TRBV4-1
J: TRBJ2-7
CDR3: CASSFDKTYEQYF

V: TRBV7-2
J: TRBJ2-7
CDR3: CASSLGGRSDEQYF

V: TRBV7-2
J: TRBJ2-1
CDR3: CASSLSGGASYNEQFF

V: TRBV6-7
J: TRBJ2-7
CDR3: CASSSRKTYEQYF

V: TRBV25-1
J: TRBJ2-1
CDR3: CASSGQKSYPFF

V: TRBV28
J: TRBJ2-7
CDR3: CASSGGSRSYEQYF

V: TRBV20-1
J: TRBJ1-5
CDR3: CSARLFGSGSNQPQHF

V: TRBV7-9
J: TRBJ1-1
CDR3: CASSQVATVTEAFF

V: TRBV11-2
J: TRBJ1-1
CDR3: CASSRGPGGTEAFF

V: TRBV29-1
J: TRBJ2-1
CDR3: CSAAGGDEQFF

V: TRBV28
J: TRBJ2-5
CDR3: CASSFKYGGTYQETQYF

V: TRBV11-1
J: TRBJ2-4
CDR3: CASSPKDRAKNIQYF

V: TRBV27
J: TRBJ2-2
CDR3: CASSTYREDPGELFF

V: TRBV6-1
J: TRBJ2-2
CDR3: CVSNPGQGRTGELFF

V: TRBV19
J: TRBJ1-1
CDR3: CASSRTSGTPNTEAFF

V: TRBV20-1
J: TRBJ2-7
CDR3: CSARVKGLAPSEF

V: TRBV12-3/TRBV12-4
J: TRBJ1-5
CDR3: CASSSRQGYQPQHF

V: TRBV20-1
J: TRBJ1-4
CDR3: CSATTGSPTNEKLFF

V: TRBV11-2
J: TRBJ2-1
CDR3: CASSLGGGEGPNSYNEQFF

V: TRBV12-3/TRBV12-4
J: TRBJ2-7
CDR3: CASSRDGDYEQYF

V: TRBV24-1
J: TRBJ2-5
CDR3: CATSVGGVQETQYF

V: TRBV20-1
J: TRBJ2-2
CDR3: CSARRYTGARFGTGELFF